The 15 T cell receptor beta chains listed next were all sequenced from one sample in a study of T cells in Graves' hyperthyroidism and ophthalmopathy. TCR beta CDR3 regions were amplified from RNA transcripts. HTBI primers were employed in a first-round RT-PCR of the TCR CDR3. TCRdb fed the multiplex PCR reads into MiXCR, producing one record per CDR3 protein. The sample records around 350,000 distinct CDR3 sequences, about 12% being singletons. What was sequenced was blood. The receptors stem from a woman aged 18-29 years with Graves' hyperthyroidism.

This clonotype was seen more than once but under ten times. This chain connects TRBV19 to TRBJ1-1; D might be TRBD1 (5 bases). V was pared by 3 bases and J by 2 bases, with 10 bases between. Germline-derived CDR1 and CDR2 are LNHDA and SQIVND (reference sequence). CDR3 length: 14 residues. Here the CDR3 reads CASSIGRVNTEAFF. DNA for the CDR3: TGTGCCAGTAGTATTGGCAGGGTAAACACTGAAGCTTTCTTT. Together with reference TRBV19 and TRBJ1-1, the CDR3 gives the full variable domain: DGGITQSPKYLFRKEGQNVTLSCEQNLNHDAMYWYRQDPGQGLRLIYYSQIVNDFQKGDIAEGYSVSREKKESFPLTVTSAQKNPTAFYLCASSIGRVNTEAFFGQGTRLTVV.

This clonotype showed up many times. The rearrangement links TRBV30 to TRBJ2-3; D is tentatively TRBD1 or TRBD2 (5 bases each). Germline V gene lookup returns CDR1 GTSNPN and CDR2 SVGIG (reference sequence). This CDR3 comprises 14 residues. V lost 0 bases, J lost 1 base, and 8 bases lay in between. This CDR3 reads CAWSVLGGTDTQYF. The CDR3 DNA is TGTGCCTGGAGTGTCTTGGGGGGCACAGATACGCAGTATTTT.

There are a few counts of this clonotype. The V and J genes are TRBV19 and TRBJ2-2; 11 bases are shared with TRBD2. V dropped 7 bases and J dropped 0; count of bases not matched to a gene: 4. CDR3 length: 16 amino acids. Germline CDR1 and CDR2: LNHDA and SQIVND (reference sequence). CDR3 amino acids: CASTLAGGANTGELFF. CDR3 in DNA: TGTGCCAGTACCCTAGCGGGAGGTGCGAACACCGGGGAGCTGTTTTTT.

This clonotype showed up many times. The chain links TRBV7-9 to TRBJ1-2; TRBD1 matches at 9 bases. The germline V gene encodes CDR1 SEHNR and CDR2 FQNEAQ (reference sequence). The length of the CDR3 is 15 residues. J gave up 1 base and V 1 base, and 1 base lay outside the gene matches. In nucleotides, the CDR3 is TGTGCCAGCAGCTTAGGGACAGGGGATAACTATGGCTACACCTTC. This sequence encodes CASSLGTGDNYGYTF.

In its sample, this clonotype was seen many times. V and J are TRBV3-1 and TRBJ1-5; D gene uncertain. Germline-derived CDR1 and CDR2 are LGHDT and YNNKEL (reference sequence). The CDR3 contains 13 residues. The V end lost 4 bases, the J end lost 4 bases, and 8 bases lay between the germline ends. The CDR3 loop is CASSPVGNQPQHF. For the CDR3, the DNA is TGTGCCAGCAGCCCGGTGGGAAATCAGCCCCAGCATTTT.

This clonotype was seen more than once but under ten times. The chain carries TRBV7-9 and TRBJ2-1; D is perhaps TRBD2 (7 bases). V lost 6 bases and J 7 bases, leaving 16 bases between the germline ends. The CDR3 is made up of 14 amino acids. Germline-derived CDR1 and CDR2 are SEHNR and FQNEAQ (reference sequence). The CDR3 here is CASSVGGPGNEQFF. CDR3 DNA sequence: TGTGCCAGCAGTGTCGGGGGGCCGGGGAATGAGCAGTTCTTC.

This clonotype showed up many times. The V and J genes are TRBV2 and TRBJ2-7; D call uncertain. Germline CDR1 reads SNHLY; CDR2 reads FYNNEI. V dropped 0 bases and J dropped 1 base, with 10 bases sitting between them. This CDR3 comprises 15 residues. The DNA for the CDR3 is TGTGCCAGCAGTGAAGCGCTTCCGGAGTCCTACGAGCAGTACTTC. Residues: CASSEALPESYEQYF. Full variable domain (outside the CDR3, taken from reference TRBV2 and TRBJ2-7): EPEVTQTPSHQVTQMGQEVILRCVPISNHLYFYWYRQILGQKVEFLVSFYNNEISEKSEIFDDQFSVERPDGSNFTLKIRSTKLEDSAMYFCASSEALPESYEQYFGPGTRLTVT.

This clonotype showed up many times. The chain combines TRBV20-1 with TRBJ2-1, with D unclear. V lost 0 bases and J lost 8, with 5 bases in between. The germline gives CDR1 DFQATT, CDR2 SNEGSKA (reference sequence). This CDR3 spans 11 amino acids. The CDR3 is CSARDRYEQFF. Written as DNA, the CDR3 is TGCAGTGCTAGAGATCGCTATGAGCAGTTCTTC.

The chain combines TRBV19 with TRBJ2-3, with D tentatively TRBD2 (7 bases). Germline lookup yields CDR1 LNHDA and CDR2 SQIVND (reference sequence). Trimming cost V 5 bases and J 4 bases, with 16 bases left between them. The CDR3 is made up of 15 amino acids. The CDR3 bases are TGTGCCAGTAGTTCCCCCGGGGGGCCGGCAGATACGCAGTATTTT. Amino acids: CASSSPGGPADTQYF.

Regarding this clonotype: One end of the junction is discordant with germline, which a read error may explain. V usage is TRBV7-3 and J usage is TRBJ1-4, with 8 bases lining up with TRBD1. Germline-derived CDR1 and CDR2 are SGHTA and FQGTGA. The CDR3 contains 15 residues. CDR3 in DNA: TGCGCCAGCAGCCAGCGGGACAGGAGACGGGAAAAACTGTTTTTT. Its translation: CASSQRDRRREKLFF. The full variable domain, its missing parts supplied by reference TRBV7-3 and TRBJ1-4, is GAGVSQTPSNKVTEKGKYVELRCDPISGHTALYWYRQSLGQGPEFLIYFQGTGAADDSGLPNDRFFAVRPEGSVSTLKIQRTERGDSAVYLCASSQRDRRREKLFFGSGTQLSVL.

This clonotype was detected many times. This chain connects TRBV20-1 to TRBJ2-6; D perhaps matches TRBD1 (5 bases). CDR1 is DFQATT and CDR2 is SNEGSKA in the germline V gene (reference sequence). The CDR3 runs to 13 residues. The germline V and J ends were trimmed by 6 bases and 4 bases, with 10 bases remaining between them. CDR3 nucleotide sequence: TGCAGTGCCATTAGACAGGGGGCCAACGTCCTGACTTTC. It codes for CSAIRQGANVLTF.

Details on this clonotype: An end of the junction does not agree with germline; a read error may underlie this. The genes are TRBV28 and TRBJ2-6, with D possibly being TRBD2 (7 bases). The CDR3 is 16 amino acids. Germline CDR1 reads MDHEN; CDR2 reads SYDVKM. The DNA for the CDR3 is TGCGCCAGCAGTTTAGGGGGGGCCTCTGGGGCCAACGTCCTGACTTTC. Encoded protein: CASSLGGASGANVLTF.

The gene calls are TRBV12-3 or TRBV12-4 and TRBJ2-3, with D possibly TRBD2 on 6 matching bases. The CDR3 covers 15 residues. The V end was cut by 3 bases, the J end by 6 bases, with 16 bases between. The DNA for the CDR3 is TGTGCCAGCAGTTTGGAGGGGCCGGGGTTGGATACGCAGTATTTT. Translating gives CASSLEGPGLDTQYF.

This clonotype has a count of ten or more. The V call is TRBV27, the J call TRBJ1-1, with D perhaps matching TRBD1 (5 bases). The CDR3 is made up of 14 amino acids. V lost 2 bases, J lost 4 bases, and 11 bases lay in between. Germline loops: CDR1 MNHEY, CDR2 SMNVEV (reference sequence). This CDR3 is CASSLEYGGTEAFF. Written as DNA, the CDR3 is TGTGCCAGCAGTTTAGAGTATGGGGGCACTGAAGCTTTCTTT.

This clonotype was observed at least ten times. The V call is TRBV27, the J call TRBJ1-1; 8 nucleotides agree with TRBD1. Germline CDR1 MNHEY, CDR2 SMNVEV (reference sequence). The length of the CDR3 is 14 residues. After removal of 6 bases from V and 3 bases from J, the junction contained 6 bases not matched to a gene. CDR3 residues: CASSPDRVDTEAFF. The CDR3 nucleotides read TGTGCCAGCAGCCCGGACAGGGTTGACACTGAAGCTTTCTTT.